This passage covers 5 T cell receptor beta chains from one sample sequenced in a study of early T cells in non-severe SARS-CoV-2 infection. One entry per CDR3 protein results from TCRdb running MiXCR on the 5' RACE reads. The sample has about 31,000 distinct CDR3 sequences, roughly 6.1% seen once. Sequenced material: whole blood. The receptors shown here come from an adult who was a healthcare worker with PCR-confirmed SARS-CoV-2 infection or an uninfected control (not recorded which).

This clonotype was counted ten times or more. This chain uses TRBV12-5 with TRBJ1-2, with unresolved D. Germline values: CDR1 LGHNT, CDR2 FRNRAP. The V and J ends lost 3 bases and 4 bases respectively, with 9 bases between them. The CDR3 runs to 13 residues. The CDR3 sequence: CASGFEAGYGYTF. The CDR3 DNA sequence: TGTGCTAGTGGTTTTGAGGCGGGCTATGGCTACACCTTC.

This clonotype was seen many times. The chain recombines TRBV5-1 with TRBJ1-1; TRBD1 matches 7 bases. The CDR3 spans 16 residues. Germline lookup yields CDR1 SGHRS and CDR2 YFSETQ. V trimming: 4 bases; J trimming: 1 base; junction bases outside the gene matches: 10. The CDR3 bases are TGCGCCAGCAGCCCGTCCGCACAGGGGACGAACACTGAAGCTTTCTTT. It yields the protein CASSPSAQGTNTEAFF. The whole variable domain, remainder taken from reference TRBV5-1 and TRBJ1-1, is KAGVTQTPRYLIKTRGQQVTLSCSPISGHRSVSWYQQTPGQGLQFLFEYFSETQRNKGNFPGRFSGRQFSNSRSEMNVSTLELGDSALYLCASSPSAQGTNTEAFFGQGTRLTVV.

V usage is TRBV12-3 or TRBV12-4 and J usage is TRBJ2-1, with D unclear. CDR3 size: 14 residues. V was cut by 3 bases and J by 0 bases, with 6 bases left in between. For the CDR3, the DNA is TGTGCCAGCAGTTTTTCGAGCTCCTACAATGAGCAGTTCTTC. Amino acids: CASSFSSSYNEQFF.

This clonotype was observed at least ten times. J is TRBJ1-1 and V is TRBV24-1, with TRBD1 as a possible D gene (6 bases). Germline V lookup: CDR1 KGHDR, CDR2 SFDVKD. Trimming shortened V by 3 bases and J by 1 base, and 8 bases separated the two germline ends. The CDR3 runs 14 residues. The chain's CDR3 is CATSDNRANTEAFF. The CDR3 coding sequence is TGTGCCACCAGTGATAACAGGGCGAACACTGAAGCTTTCTTT.

This clonotype has ten or more counts. The V and J genes are TRBV6-6 and TRBJ2-2; no firm D call. The CDR3 contains 13 residues. Germline V gives CDR1 MNHNY, CDR2 SVGAGI (reference sequence). V gave up 2 bases and J gave up 0 bases, with 1 base separating them. The DNA for the CDR3 is TGTGCCAGCAGTTACCCGAACACCGGGGAGCTGTTTTTT. Translation gives CASSYPNTGELFF.